The TCR beta chain described here comes from a study of blood T cell repertoires in COVID-19. Profiled with immunoSEQ multiplex PCR; TCRdb holds only in-frame clones, not every one. The sample lists around 100,000 clones, 70% to 90% seen once, with around 5.5% in the top ten. Germline CDR1 reads MGHRA; CDR2 reads YSYEKL. This CDR3 is 13 amino acids long. The ends were cut back, 3 bases at V and 14 bases at J, with 17 bases in the middle. The chain is built from TRBV4-1 and TRBJ2-1; D is possibly TRBD2 (6 bases). The sequenced sample consisted of peripheral blood. This sequence was found in a human donor in a cohort sampled during active COVID-19. The CDR3 DNA reads as TGCGCCAGCAGCCACCGGGGGTTCGGAGGTGAGTTCTTC. It encodes CASSHRGFGGEFF.